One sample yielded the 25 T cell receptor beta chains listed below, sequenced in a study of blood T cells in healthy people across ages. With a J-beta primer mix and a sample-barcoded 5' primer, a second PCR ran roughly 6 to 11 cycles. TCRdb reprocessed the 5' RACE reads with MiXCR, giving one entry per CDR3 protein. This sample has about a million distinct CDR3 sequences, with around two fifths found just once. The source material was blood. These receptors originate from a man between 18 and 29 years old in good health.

The CDR3 coding sequence is TGTGCCAGCAGTTACTCGAAGGAGTTGTACAATGAGCAGTTCTTC. It codes for CASSYSKELYNEQFF. The chain has TRBV6-2 or TRBV6-3 and TRBJ2-1, with D unclear. The CDR3 totals 15 residues. V shed 0 bases and J shed 4 bases, with 10 bases lying between them. The germline CDR1 and CDR2 sequences are MNHEY and SVGEGT.

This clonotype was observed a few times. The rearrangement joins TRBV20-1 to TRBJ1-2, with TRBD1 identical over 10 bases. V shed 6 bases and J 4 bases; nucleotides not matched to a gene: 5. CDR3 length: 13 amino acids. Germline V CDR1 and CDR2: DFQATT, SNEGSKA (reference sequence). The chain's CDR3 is CSAPDRGIYGYTF. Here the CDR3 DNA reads TGCAGTGCACCGGACAGGGGGATCTATGGCTACACCTTC.

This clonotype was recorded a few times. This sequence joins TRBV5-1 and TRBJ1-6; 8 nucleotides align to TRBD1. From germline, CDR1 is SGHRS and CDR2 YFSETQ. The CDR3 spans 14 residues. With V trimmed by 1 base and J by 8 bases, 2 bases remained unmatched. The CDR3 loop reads CASSLTGGYSPLHF. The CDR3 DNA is TGCGCCAGCAGCTTGACAGGGGGTTATTCACCCCTCCACTTT.

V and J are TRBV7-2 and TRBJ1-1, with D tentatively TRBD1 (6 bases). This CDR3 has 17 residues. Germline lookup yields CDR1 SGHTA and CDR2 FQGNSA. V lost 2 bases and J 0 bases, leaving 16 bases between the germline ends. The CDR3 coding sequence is TGTGCCAGCAGCTTAAAGGGGGGCTACTACATGAACACTGAAGCTTTCTTT. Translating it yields CASSLKGGYYMNTEAFF.

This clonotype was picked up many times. The CDR3 DNA is TGTGCCATCAGTGAGTCAGGAGGAGGACAGGTCCACAATGAGCAGTTCTTC. Translation gives CAISESGGGQVHNEQFF. The chain uses TRBV10-3 and TRBJ2-1; the match to TRBD1 covers 7 bases. V trimming: 0 bases; J trimming: 5 bases; junction bases outside the gene matches: 10. The CDR3 extends over 17 amino acids. From germline, CDR1 is ENHRY and CDR2 SYGVKD.

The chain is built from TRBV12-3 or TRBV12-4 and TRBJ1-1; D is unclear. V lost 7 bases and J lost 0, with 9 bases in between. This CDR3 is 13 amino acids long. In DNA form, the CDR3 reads TGTGCCAGCACTGACGGAGTGAACACTGAAGCTTTCTTT. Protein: CASTDGVNTEAFF.

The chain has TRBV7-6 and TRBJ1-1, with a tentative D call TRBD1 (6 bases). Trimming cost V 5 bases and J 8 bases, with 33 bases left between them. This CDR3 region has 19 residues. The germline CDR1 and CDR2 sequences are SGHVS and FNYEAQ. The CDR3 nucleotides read TGTGCCAGCAGCCTCGCCCCAGGGGACTCTAGGCTCTGGGGCTACGAAGCTTTCTTT. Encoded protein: CASSLAPGDSRLWGYEAFF.

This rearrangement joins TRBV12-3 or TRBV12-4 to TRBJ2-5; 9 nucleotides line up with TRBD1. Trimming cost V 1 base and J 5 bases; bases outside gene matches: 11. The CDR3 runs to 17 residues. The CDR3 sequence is CASSLDGTGSSWETQYF. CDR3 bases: TGTGCCAGCAGTTTAGATGGGACAGGGAGTAGTTGGGAGACCCAGTACTTC.

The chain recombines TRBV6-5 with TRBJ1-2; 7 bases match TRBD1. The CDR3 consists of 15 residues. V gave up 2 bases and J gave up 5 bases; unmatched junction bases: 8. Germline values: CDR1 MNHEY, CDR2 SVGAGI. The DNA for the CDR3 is TGTGCCAGCAGTTACCGCGAGACAGGGCAGTATGGCTACACCTTC. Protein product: CASSYRETGQYGYTF.

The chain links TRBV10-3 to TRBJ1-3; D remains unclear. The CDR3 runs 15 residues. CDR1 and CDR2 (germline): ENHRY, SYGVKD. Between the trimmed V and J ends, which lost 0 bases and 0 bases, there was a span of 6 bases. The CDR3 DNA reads TGTGCCATCAGTGAGTCGTCGATCTCTGGAAACACCATATATTTT. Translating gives CAISESSISGNTIYF.

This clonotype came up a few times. The DNA of the CDR3 is TGTGCCAGCAGTCGCGACCAGACATCTGAGGTGTTTTTT. It is translated as CASSRDQTSEVFF. The chain is built from TRBV2 and TRBJ1-4, with no clear D. V was pared by 5 bases and J by 15 bases, with 19 bases between. The V gene's germline CDR1 is SNHLY and CDR2 FYNNEI. The CDR3 has 13 residues.

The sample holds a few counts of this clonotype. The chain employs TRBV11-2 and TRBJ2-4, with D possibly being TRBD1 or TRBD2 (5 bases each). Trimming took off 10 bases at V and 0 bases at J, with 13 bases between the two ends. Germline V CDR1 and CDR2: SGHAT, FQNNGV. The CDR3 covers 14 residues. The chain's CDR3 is CATRDPIAKNIQYF. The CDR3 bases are TGTGCCACCAGGGACCCTATAGCCAAAAACATTCAGTACTTC.

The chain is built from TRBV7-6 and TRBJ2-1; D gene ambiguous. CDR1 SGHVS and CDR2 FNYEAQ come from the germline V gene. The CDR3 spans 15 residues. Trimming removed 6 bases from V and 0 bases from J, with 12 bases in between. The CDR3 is CASSVSTSSYNEQFF. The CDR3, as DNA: TGTGCCAGCAGTGTAAGCACAAGCTCCTACAATGAGCAGTTCTTC.

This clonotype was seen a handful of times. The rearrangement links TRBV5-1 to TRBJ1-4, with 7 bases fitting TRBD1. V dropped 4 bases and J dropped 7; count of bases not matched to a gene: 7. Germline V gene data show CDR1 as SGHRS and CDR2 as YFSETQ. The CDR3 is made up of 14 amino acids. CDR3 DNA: TGCGCCAGCAGCCCAACCGGGACAGCTGAAAAACTGTTTTTT. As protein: CASSPTGTAEKLFF.

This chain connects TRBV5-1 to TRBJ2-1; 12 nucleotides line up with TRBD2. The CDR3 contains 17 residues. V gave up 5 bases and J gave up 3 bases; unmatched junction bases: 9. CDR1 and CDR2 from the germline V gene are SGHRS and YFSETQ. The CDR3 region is CASSSTTSGGFYNEQFF. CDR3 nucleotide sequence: TGCGCCAGCAGTTCCACGACTAGCGGGGGTTTCTACAATGAGCAGTTCTTC.

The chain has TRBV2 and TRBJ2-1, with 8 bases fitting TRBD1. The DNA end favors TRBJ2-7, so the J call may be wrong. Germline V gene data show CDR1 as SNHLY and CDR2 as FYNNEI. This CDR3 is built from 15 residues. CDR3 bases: TGTGCCAGCAGTGACGGGCAGGGGGCTTACAATGAGCAGTACTTC. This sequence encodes CASSDGQGAYNEQYF.

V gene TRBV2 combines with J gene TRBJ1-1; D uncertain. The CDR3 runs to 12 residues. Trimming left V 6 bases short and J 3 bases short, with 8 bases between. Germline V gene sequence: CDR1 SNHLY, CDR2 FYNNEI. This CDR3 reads CASRFEDTEAFF. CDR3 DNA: TGTGCCAGCAGATTCGAGGACACTGAAGCTTTCTTT.

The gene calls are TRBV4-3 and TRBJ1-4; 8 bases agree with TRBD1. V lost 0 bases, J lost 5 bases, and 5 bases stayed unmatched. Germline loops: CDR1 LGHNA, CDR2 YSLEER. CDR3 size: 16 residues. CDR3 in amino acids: CASSQDKGQANEKLFF. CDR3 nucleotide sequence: TGCGCCAGCAGCCAAGATAAGGGACAGGCGAATGAAAAACTGTTTTTT.

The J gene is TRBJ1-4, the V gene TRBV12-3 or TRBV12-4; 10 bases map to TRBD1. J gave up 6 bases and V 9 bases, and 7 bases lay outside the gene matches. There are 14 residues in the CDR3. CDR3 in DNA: TGTGCCAGTGGACGGGACAGGGGTCATGAAAAACTGTTTTTT. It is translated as CASGRDRGHEKLFF.

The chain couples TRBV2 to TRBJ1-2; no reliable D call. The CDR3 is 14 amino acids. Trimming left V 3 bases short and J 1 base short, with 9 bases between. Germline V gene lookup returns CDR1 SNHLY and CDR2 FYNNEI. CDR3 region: CASSEARINYGYTF. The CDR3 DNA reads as TGTGCCAGCAGTGAGGCCCGGATTAACTATGGCTACACCTTC.

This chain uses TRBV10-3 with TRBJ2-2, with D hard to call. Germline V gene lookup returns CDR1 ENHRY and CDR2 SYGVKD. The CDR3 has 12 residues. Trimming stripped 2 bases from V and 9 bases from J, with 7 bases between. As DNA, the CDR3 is TGTGCCATCAGTGAGGACGCCAGGGAGCTGTTTTTT. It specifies CAISEDARELFF.

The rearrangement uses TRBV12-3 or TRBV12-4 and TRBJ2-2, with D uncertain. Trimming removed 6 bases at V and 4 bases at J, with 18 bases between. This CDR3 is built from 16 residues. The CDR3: CASSTPWAPSTGELFF. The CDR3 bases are TGTGCCAGCAGCACTCCGTGGGCACCGAGCACCGGGGAGCTGTTTTTT.

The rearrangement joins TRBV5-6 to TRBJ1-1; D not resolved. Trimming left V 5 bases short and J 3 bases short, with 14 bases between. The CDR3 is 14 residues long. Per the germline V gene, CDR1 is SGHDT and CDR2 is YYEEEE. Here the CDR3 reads CASSPIGTYTEAFF. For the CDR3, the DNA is TGTGCCAGCAGTCCAATCGGAACTTACACTGAAGCTTTCTTT.

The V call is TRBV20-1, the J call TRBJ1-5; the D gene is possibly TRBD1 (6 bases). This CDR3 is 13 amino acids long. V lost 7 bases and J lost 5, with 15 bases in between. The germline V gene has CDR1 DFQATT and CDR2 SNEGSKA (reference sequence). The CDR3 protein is CSGSRGSDQPQHF. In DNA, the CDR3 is TGCAGTGGATCAAGGGGGTCGGATCAGCCCCAGCATTTT.

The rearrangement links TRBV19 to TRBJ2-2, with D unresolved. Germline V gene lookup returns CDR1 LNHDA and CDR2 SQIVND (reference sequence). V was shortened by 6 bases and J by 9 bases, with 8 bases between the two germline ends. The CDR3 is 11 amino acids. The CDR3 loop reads CASRRRWELFF. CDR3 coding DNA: TGTGCCAGTAGACGTCGTTGGGAGCTGTTTTTT.